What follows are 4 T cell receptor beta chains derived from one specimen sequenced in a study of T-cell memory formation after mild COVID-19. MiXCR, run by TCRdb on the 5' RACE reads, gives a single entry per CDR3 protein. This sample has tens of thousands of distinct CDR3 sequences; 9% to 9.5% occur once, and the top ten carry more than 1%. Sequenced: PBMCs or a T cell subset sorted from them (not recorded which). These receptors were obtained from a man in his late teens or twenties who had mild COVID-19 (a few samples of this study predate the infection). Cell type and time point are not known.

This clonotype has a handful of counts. The CDR3 reads CASSQDPQDNQPQHF. CDR3 DNA: TGTGCCAGCAGCCAAGATCCGCAGGACAATCAGCCCCAGCATTTT. V is TRBV4-2 and J is TRBJ1-5, with unresolved D. CDR3 size: 15 residues. CDR1 and CDR2 from the germline V gene are LGHNA and YNFKEQ. V lost 0 bases and J 3 bases, leaving 9 bases between the germline ends.

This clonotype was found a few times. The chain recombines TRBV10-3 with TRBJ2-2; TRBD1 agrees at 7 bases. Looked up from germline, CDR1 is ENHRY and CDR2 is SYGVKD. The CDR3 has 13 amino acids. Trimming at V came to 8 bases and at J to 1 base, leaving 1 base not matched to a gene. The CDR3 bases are TGTGCCATCGGACAGGAGAACACCGGGGAGCTGTTTTTT. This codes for CAIGQENTGELFF.

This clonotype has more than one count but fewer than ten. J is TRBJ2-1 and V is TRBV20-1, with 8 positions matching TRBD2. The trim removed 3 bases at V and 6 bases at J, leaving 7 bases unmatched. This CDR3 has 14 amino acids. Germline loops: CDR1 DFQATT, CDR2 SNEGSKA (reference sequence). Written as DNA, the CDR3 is TGCAGTGCTAGGGTCGGGGGGGCCGTCAATGAGCAGTTCTTC. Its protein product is CSARVGGAVNEQFF.

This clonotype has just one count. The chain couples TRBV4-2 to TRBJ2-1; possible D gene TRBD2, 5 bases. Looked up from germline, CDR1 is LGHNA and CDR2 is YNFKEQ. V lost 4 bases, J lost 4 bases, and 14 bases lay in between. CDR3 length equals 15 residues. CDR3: CASSPSQERYNEQFF. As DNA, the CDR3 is TGTGCCAGCAGCCCTAGTCAGGAGCGGTACAATGAGCAGTTCTTC.